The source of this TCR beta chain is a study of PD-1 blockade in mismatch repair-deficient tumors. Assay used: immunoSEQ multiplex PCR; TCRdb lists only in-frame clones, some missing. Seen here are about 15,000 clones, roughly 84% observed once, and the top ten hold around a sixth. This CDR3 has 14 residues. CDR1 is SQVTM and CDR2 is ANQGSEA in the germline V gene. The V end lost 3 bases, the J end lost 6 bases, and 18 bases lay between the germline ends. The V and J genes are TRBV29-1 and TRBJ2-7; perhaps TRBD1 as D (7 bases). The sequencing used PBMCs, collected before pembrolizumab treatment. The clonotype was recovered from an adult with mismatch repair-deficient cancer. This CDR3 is CSVEVGARGAEQYF. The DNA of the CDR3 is TGCAGCGTTGAGGTGGGGGCCAGGGGGGCCGAGCAGTACTTC.